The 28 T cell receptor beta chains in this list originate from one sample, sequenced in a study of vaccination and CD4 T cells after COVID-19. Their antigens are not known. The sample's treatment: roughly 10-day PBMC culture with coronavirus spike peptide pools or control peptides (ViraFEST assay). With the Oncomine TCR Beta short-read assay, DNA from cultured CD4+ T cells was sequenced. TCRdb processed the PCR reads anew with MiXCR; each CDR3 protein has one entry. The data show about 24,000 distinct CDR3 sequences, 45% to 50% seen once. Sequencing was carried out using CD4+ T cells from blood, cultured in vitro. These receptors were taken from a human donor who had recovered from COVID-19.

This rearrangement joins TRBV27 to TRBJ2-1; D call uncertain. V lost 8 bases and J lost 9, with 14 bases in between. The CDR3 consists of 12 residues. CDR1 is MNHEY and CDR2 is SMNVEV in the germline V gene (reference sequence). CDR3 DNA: TGTGCCAGCCGACGAATAACAACTGAGCAGTTCTTC. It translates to CASRRITTEQFF.

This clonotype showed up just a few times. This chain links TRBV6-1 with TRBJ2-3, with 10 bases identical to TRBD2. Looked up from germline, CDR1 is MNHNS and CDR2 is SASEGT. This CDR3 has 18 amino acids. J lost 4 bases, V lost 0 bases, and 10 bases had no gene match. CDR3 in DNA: TGTGCCAGCAGTGAAGCGCGAAAAGCGGGAGGGCGCGCAGATACGCAGTATTTT. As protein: CASSEARKAGGRADTQYF.

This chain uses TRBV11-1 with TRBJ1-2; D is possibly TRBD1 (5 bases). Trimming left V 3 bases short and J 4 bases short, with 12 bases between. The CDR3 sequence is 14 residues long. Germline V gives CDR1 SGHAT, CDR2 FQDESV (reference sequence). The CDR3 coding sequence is TGTGCCAGCAGCTTTACGCAGGGACGCTATGGCTACACCTTC. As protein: CASSFTQGRYGYTF.

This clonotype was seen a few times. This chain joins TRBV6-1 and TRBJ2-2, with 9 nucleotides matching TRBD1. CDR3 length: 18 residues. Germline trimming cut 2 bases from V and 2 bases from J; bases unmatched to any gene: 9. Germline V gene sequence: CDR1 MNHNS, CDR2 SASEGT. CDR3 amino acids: CASSERLPGQGNTGELFF. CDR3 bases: TGTGCCAGCAGTGAAAGGCTTCCGGGACAGGGAAACACCGGGGAGCTGTTTTTT.

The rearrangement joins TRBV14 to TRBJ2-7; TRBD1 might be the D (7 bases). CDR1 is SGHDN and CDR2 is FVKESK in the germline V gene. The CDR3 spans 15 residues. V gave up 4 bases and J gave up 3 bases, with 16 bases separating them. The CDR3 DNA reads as TGTGCCAGCAGCCGTCAGGGGGGTATATACTACGAGCAGTACTTC. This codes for CASSRQGGIYYEQYF.

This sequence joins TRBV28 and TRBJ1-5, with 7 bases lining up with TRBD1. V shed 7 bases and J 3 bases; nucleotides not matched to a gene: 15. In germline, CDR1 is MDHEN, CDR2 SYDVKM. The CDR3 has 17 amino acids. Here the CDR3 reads CASKGAGGIGLNQPQHF. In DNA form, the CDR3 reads TGTGCCAGCAAGGGGGCGGGAGGGATCGGTCTCAATCAGCCCCAGCATTTT.

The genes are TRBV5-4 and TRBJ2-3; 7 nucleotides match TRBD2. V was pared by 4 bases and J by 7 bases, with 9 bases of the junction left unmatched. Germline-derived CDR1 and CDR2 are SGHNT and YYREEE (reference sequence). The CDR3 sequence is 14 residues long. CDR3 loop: CASSAGREGNTQYF. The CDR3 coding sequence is TGTGCCAGCAGCGCCGGCAGGGAGGGAAATACGCAGTATTTT. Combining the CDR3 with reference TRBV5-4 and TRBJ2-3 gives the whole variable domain ETGVTQSPTHLIKTRGQQVTLRCSSQSGHNTVSWYQQALGQGPQFIFQYYREEENGRGNFPPRFSGLQFPNYSSELNVNALELDDSALYLCASSAGREGNTQYFGPGTRLTVL.

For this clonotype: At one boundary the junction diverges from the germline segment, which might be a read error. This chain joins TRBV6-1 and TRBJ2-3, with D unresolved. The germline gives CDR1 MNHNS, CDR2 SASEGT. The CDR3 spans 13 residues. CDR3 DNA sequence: TGTGCCATCAGTGAGTCCAAAAGGTCTACGCAGTATTTT. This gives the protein CAISESKRSTQYF.

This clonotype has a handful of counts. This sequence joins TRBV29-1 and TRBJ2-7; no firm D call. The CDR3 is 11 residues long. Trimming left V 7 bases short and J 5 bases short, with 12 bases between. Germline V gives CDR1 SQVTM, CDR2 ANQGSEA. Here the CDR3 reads CSGAVGNEQYF. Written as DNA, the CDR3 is TGCAGCGGTGCGGTGGGGAACGAGCAGTACTTC.

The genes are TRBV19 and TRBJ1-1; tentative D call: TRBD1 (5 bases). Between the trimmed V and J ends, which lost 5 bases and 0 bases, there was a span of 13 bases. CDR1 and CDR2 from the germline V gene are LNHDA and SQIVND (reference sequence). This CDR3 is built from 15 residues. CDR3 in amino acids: CASSFRETMNTEAFF. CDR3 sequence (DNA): TGTGCCAGTAGTTTCAGGGAAACCATGAACACTGAAGCTTTCTTT.

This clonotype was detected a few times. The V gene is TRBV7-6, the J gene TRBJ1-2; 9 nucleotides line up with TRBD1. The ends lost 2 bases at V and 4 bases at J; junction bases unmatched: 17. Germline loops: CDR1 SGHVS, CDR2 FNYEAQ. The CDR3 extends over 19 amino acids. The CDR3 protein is CASSLFEEDPGQGSYGYTF. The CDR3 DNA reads TGTGCCAGCAGCTTATTCGAAGAGGACCCGGGACAGGGCAGCTATGGCTACACCTTC.

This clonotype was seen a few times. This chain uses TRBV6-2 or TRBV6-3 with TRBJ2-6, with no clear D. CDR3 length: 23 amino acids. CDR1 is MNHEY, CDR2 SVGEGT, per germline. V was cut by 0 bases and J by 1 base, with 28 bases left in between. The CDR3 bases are TGTGCCAGCAGTTACTCTCTCAGGCGTCCACCTACCCCTACCCTTTCTGGGGCCAACGTCCTGACTTTC. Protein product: CASSYSLRRPPTPTLSGANVLTF.

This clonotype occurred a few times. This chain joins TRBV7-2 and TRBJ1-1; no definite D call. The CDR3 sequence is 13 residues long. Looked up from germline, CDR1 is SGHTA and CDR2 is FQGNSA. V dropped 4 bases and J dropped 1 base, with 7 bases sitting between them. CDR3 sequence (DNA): TGTGCCAGCAGCTCCCGGGCGAACACTGAAGCTTTCTTT. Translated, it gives CASSSRANTEAFF.

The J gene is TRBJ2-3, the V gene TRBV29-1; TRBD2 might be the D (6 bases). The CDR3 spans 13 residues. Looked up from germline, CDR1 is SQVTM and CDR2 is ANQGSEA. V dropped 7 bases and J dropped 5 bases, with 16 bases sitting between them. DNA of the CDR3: TGCAGCGCCCGTCGGGGGATGGTAGATACGCAGTATTTT. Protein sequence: CSARRGMVDTQYF.

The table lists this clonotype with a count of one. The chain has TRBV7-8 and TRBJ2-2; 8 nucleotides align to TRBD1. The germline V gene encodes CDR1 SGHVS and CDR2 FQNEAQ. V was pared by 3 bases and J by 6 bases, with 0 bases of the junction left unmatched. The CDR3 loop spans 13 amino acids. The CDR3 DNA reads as TGTGCCAGCAGCTTGACAGGGGCCGGGGAGCTGTTTTTT. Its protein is CASSLTGAGELFF.

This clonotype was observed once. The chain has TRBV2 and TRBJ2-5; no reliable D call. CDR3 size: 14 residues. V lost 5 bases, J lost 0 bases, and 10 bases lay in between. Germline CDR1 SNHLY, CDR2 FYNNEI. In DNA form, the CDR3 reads TGTGCCAGCAGTACACAGCAGTACCAAGAGACCCAGTACTTC. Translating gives CASSTQQYQETQYF.

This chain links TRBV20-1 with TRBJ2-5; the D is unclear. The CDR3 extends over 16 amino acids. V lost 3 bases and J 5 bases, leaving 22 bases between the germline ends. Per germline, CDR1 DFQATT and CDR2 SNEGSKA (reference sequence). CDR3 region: CSARPGPQPYSETQYF. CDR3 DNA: TGCAGTGCTAGGCCCGGACCTCAACCTTATAGTGAGACCCAGTACTTC.

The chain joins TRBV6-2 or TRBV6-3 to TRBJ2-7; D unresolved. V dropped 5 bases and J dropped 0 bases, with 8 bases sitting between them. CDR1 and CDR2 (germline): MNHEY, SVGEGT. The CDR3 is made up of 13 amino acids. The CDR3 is CASSDRNSYEQYF. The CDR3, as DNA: TGTGCCAGCAGTGACCGAAACTCCTACGAGCAGTACTTC.

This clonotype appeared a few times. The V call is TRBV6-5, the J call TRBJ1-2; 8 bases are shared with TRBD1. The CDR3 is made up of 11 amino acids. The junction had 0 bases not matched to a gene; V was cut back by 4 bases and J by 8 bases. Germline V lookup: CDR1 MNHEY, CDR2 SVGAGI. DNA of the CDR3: TGTGCCAGCAGTTCAGGGGGCGGCTACACCTTC. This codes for CASSSGGGYTF.

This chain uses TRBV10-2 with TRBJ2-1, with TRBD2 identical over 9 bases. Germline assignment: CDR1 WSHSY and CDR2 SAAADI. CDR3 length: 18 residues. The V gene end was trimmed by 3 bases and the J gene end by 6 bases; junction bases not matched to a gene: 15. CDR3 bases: TGCGCCAGCAGTGATGTCATGAAATGGCGGGAGGGGCTCAATGAGCAGTTCTTC. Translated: CASSDVMKWREGLNEQFF.

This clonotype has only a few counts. CDR3 in DNA: TGCAGTGCTAGAGGCGGCGGGAGCTACAATGAGCAGTTCTTC. Its translation is CSARGGGSYNEQFF. V and J are TRBV20-1 and TRBJ2-1, with TRBD2 matching 7 bases. The CDR3 totals 14 residues. Germline-derived CDR1 and CDR2 are DFQATT and SNEGSKA (reference sequence). Losses at the gene ends were 1 base for V and 3 bases for J; bases not matched to a gene: 3.

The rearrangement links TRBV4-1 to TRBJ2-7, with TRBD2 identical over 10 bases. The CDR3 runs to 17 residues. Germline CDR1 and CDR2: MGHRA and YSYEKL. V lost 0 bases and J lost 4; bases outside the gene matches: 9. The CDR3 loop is CASSQDEGSGRRYEQYF. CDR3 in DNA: TGCGCCAGCAGCCAAGATGAGGGTAGCGGGAGGAGGTACGAGCAGTACTTC.

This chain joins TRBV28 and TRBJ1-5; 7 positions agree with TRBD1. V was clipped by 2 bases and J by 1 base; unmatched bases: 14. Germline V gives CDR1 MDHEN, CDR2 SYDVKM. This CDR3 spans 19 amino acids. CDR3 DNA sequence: TGTGCCAGCAGTTTAGGGTTCAGGAGGGGGCGGAGGAGCAATCAGCCCCAGCATTTT. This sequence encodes CASSLGFRRGRRSNQPQHF.

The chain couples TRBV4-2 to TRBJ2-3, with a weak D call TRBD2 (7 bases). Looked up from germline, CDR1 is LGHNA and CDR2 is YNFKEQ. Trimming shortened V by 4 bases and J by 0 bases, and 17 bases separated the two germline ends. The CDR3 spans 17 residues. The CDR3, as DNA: TGTGCCAGCAGCCTTGGGGGGGGGACACCTAGCACAGATACGCAGTATTTT. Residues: CASSLGGGTPSTDTQYF.

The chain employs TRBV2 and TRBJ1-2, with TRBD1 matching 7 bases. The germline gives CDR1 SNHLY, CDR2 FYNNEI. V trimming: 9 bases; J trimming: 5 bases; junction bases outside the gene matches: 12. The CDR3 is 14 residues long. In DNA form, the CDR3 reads TGTGCCAGTGGGACAGAAAGATTAGGATATGGCTACACCTTC. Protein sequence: CASGTERLGYGYTF.

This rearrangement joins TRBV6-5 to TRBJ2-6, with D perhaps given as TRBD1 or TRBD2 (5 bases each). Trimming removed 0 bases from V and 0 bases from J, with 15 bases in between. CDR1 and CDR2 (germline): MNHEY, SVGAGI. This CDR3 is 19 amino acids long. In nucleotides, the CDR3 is TGTGCCAGCAGTTACTCACTGGGGACCGCCTCCTCTGGGGCCAACGTCCTGACTTTC. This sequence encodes CASSYSLGTASSGANVLTF.

CDR3 amino acids: CASNQGSQPQHF. The CDR3 DNA follows: TGTGCCAGCAATCAGGGGTCCCAGCCCCAGCATTTT. This sequence joins TRBV6-1 and TRBJ1-5; D possibly corresponds to TRBD1 (6 bases). V lost 7 bases to trimming and J lost 7 bases, with 11 bases between them. Looked up from germline, CDR1 is MNHNS and CDR2 is SASEGT. The CDR3 has 12 residues.

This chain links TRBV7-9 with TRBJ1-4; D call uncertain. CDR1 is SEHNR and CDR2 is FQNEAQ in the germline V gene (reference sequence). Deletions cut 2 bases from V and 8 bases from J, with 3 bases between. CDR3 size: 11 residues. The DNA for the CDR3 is TGTGCCAGCAGCTTAAAGGAAAAACTGTTTTTT. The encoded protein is CASSLKEKLFF.